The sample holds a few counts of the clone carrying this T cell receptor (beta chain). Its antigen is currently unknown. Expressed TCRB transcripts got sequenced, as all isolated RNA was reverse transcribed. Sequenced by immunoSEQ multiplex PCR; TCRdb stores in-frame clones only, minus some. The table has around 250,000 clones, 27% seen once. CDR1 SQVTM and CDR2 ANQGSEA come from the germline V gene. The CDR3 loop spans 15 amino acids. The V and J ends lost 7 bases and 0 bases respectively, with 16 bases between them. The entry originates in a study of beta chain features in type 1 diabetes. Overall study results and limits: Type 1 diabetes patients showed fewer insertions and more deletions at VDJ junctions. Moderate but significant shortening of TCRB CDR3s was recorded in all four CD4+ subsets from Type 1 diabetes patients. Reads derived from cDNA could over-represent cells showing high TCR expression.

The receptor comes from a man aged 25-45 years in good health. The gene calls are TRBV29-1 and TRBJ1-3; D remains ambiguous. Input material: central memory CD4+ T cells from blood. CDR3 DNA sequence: TGCAGCGCATGGACTGCCTCCATCTCTGGAAACACCATATATTTT. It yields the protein CSAWTASISGNTIYF.